The rows below give T cell receptor beta chains drawn from one sample of a study of cytomegalovirus exposure and HLA in healthy donors. Method: immunoSEQ multiplex PCR; TCRdb's copy keeps in-frame clones and lacks some. This sample has 91,000 or so clones; over 75% occur once, and the top ten carry approximately 5.1%. The source material was PBMCs. The receptor source for this set is a young man in good health and CMV-seropositive. CDR3s include the opening cysteine and the closing phenylalanine or tryptophan. A D gene is named only where the DNA matches it firmly. Clone size is not always given. Where it is, it says once, few, many or a class for expanded clones.

cdr3_length: 16; j_call: TRBJ2-6; v_call: TRBV29-1; clone_size: once; d_call: TRBD1; cdr3_aa: CSVRIQGRSGANVLTF; cdr3_nt: TGCAGCGTGCGAATACAGGGGCGCTCTGGGGCCAACGTCCTGACTTTC
cdr3_length: 15; j_call: TRBJ1-2; v_call: TRBV5-4; clone_size: .; d_call: .; cdr3_aa: CASSLARGSPYGYTF; cdr3_nt: TGTGCCAGCAGCTTGGCCCGCGGGTCCCCTTATGGCTACACCTTC
cdr3_length: 16; j_call: TRBJ2-2; v_call: TRBV9; clone_size: few; d_call: TRBD2; cdr3_aa: CASSVALAGGPGELFF; cdr3_nt: TGTGCCAGCAGCGTAGCACTAGCGGGGGGGCCCGGGGAGCTGTTTTTT
cdr3_length: 15; j_call: TRBJ1-3; v_call: TRBV5-4; clone_size: .; d_call: .; cdr3_aa: CASSRYDSSGNTIYF; cdr3_nt: TGTGCCAGCAGCCGCTATGACAGCTCTGGAAACACCATATATTTT
cdr3_length: 14; j_call: TRBJ2-1; v_call: TRBV2; clone_size: .; d_call: TRBD1; cdr3_aa: CARARQGRPNEQFF; cdr3_nt: TGTGCCAGAGCTAGACAGGGAAGGCCCAATGAGCAGTTCTTC
cdr3_length: 17; j_call: TRBJ2-6; v_call: TRBV7-6; clone_size: .; d_call: .; cdr3_aa: CASSLDSDRSGANVLTF; cdr3_nt: TGTGCCAGCAGTCTGGATAGCGATCGCTCTGGGGCCAACGTCCTGACTTTC
cdr3_length: 14; j_call: TRBJ2-2; v_call: TRBV7-3; clone_size: .; d_call: TRBD1; cdr3_aa: CASSAQGATGELFF; cdr3_nt: TGTGCCAGCAGCGCACAGGGGGCGACCGGGGAGCTGTTTTTT
cdr3_length: 16; j_call: TRBJ2-3; v_call: TRBV19; clone_size: .; d_call: TRBD2; cdr3_aa: CASSSSGGWGTDTQYF; cdr3_nt: TGTGCCAGTAGTAGCAGCGGGGGGTGGGGCACAGATACGCAGTATTTT
cdr3_length: 13; j_call: TRBJ1-2; v_call: TRBV27; clone_size: .; d_call: .; cdr3_aa: CASSFSDSLGYTF; cdr3_nt: TGTGCCAGCAGTTTCTCGGACAGTCTTGGCTACACCTTC
cdr3_length: 15; j_call: TRBJ2-2; v_call: TRBV7-2; clone_size: .; d_call: .; cdr3_aa: CASSPTGGGTGELFF; cdr3_nt: TGTGCCAGCAGCCCAACAGGGGGGGGCACCGGGGAGCTGTTTTTT
cdr3_length: 12; j_call: TRBJ2-3; v_call: TRBV5-6; clone_size: .; d_call: .; cdr3_aa: CASSLQTDTQYF; cdr3_nt: TGTGCCAGCAGCCTACAGACAGATACGCAGTATTTT
cdr3_length: 15; j_call: TRBJ2-5; v_call: TRBV5-1; clone_size: once; d_call: .; cdr3_aa: CASSPTGRIQETQYF; cdr3_nt: TGCGCCAGCAGCCCGACAGGGAGGATCCAAGAGACCCAGTACTTC
cdr3_length: 15; j_call: TRBJ1-1; v_call: TRBV7-9; clone_size: .; d_call: .; cdr3_aa: CASSLGGGTGTEAFF; cdr3_nt: TGTGCCAGCAGCCTAGGGGGGGGAACAGGGACTGAAGCTTTCTTT
cdr3_length: 19; j_call: TRBJ2-6; v_call: TRBV5-1; clone_size: .; d_call: TRBD2; cdr3_aa: CASRGSSGWSSSGANVLTF; cdr3_nt: TGCGCCAGCAGGGGGTCTAGCGGGTGGAGTAGTTCTGGGGCCAACGTCCTGACTTTC
cdr3_length: 15; j_call: TRBJ1-1; v_call: TRBV19; clone_size: .; d_call: .; cdr3_aa: CASSTGGFSGTEAFF; cdr3_nt: TGTGCCAGTAGTACGGGGGGTTTCTCGGGCACTGAAGCTTTCTTT
cdr3_length: 14; j_call: TRBJ2-3; v_call: TRBV2; clone_size: few; d_call: TRBD1; cdr3_aa: CASSEGQGVDTQYF; cdr3_nt: TGTGCCAGCAGTGAGGGACAGGGGGTAGATACGCAGTATTTT
cdr3_length: 14; j_call: TRBJ1-3; v_call: TRBV30; clone_size: .; d_call: .; cdr3_aa: CAWSVFSGGNTIYF; cdr3_nt: TGTGCCTGGAGTGTTTTTTCAGGAGGAAACACCATATATTTT
cdr3_length: 17; j_call: TRBJ2-1; v_call: TRBV21-1; clone_size: few; d_call: .; cdr3_aa: CASSKGDGSGAYNEQFF; cdr3_nt: TGTGCCAGCAGCAAAGGGGATGGTAGCGGGGCCTACAATGAGCAGTTCTTC
cdr3_length: 15; j_call: TRBJ2-4; v_call: TRBV9; clone_size: .; d_call: .; cdr3_aa: CASSVGQQGQNIQYF; cdr3_nt: TGTGCCAGCAGCGTAGGGCAACAGGGCCAAAACATTCAGTACTTC
cdr3_length: 15; j_call: TRBJ1-1; v_call: TRBV6-5; clone_size: .; d_call: .; cdr3_aa: CASTSGQSTNTEAFF; cdr3_nt: TGTGCCAGCACCTCCGGACAGTCGACTAACACTGAAGCTTTCTTT
cdr3_length: 16; j_call: TRBJ2-6; v_call: TRBV5-1; clone_size: once; d_call: TRBD1; cdr3_aa: CASSLQGASGANVLTF; cdr3_nt: TGCGCCAGCAGCTTACAGGGGGCGTCCGGGGCCAACGTCCTGACTTTC
cdr3_length: 12; j_call: TRBJ2-3; v_call: TRBV29-1; clone_size: .; d_call: .; cdr3_aa: CSVEVGADTQYF; cdr3_nt: TGCAGCGTTGAAGTCGGGGCAGATACGCAGTATTTT
cdr3_length: 19; j_call: TRBJ2-4; v_call: TRBV5-1; clone_size: once; d_call: TRBD2; cdr3_aa: CASSLALAGGLVDKNIQYF; cdr3_nt: TGCGCCAGCAGCTTGGCTCTAGCGGGAGGGCTGGTGGACAAAAACATTCAGTACTTC
cdr3_length: 15; j_call: TRBJ2-1; v_call: TRBV27; clone_size: .; d_call: .; cdr3_aa: CASFSTAGSYNEQFF; cdr3_nt: TGTGCCAGCTTTTCTACGGCAGGGTCCTACAATGAGCAGTTCTTC
cdr3_length: 16; j_call: TRBJ2-3; v_call: TRBV5-1; clone_size: .; d_call: TRBD1; cdr3_aa: CASSLGDRGGTDTQYF; cdr3_nt: TGCGCCAGCAGCTTGGGGGACAGGGGTGGGACAGATACGCAGTATTTT
cdr3_length: 13; j_call: TRBJ1-1; v_call: TRBV9; clone_size: once; d_call: .; cdr3_aa: CASSVVGGAEAFF; cdr3_nt: TGTGCCAGCAGCGTAGTGGGAGGTGCTGAAGCTTTCTTT
cdr3_length: 15; j_call: TRBJ2-2; v_call: TRBV7-6; clone_size: .; d_call: .; cdr3_aa: CASSLSSALHGELFF; cdr3_nt: TGTGCCAGCAGCTTAAGTAGCGCCCTACACGGGGAGCTGTTTTTT
cdr3_length: 11; j_call: TRBJ1-2; v_call: TRBV20-1; clone_size: .; d_call: .; cdr3_aa: CSARIQGIDTF; cdr3_nt: TGCAGTGCTAGGATTCAGGGGATCGACACCTTC
cdr3_length: 18; j_call: TRBJ2-2; v_call: TRBV5-1; clone_size: .; d_call: TRBD2; cdr3_aa: CASSYLKRLAGVSGELFF; cdr3_nt: TGCGCCAGCAGCTATCTTAAGAGACTAGCGGGAGTCTCGGGGGAGCTGTTTTTT
cdr3_length: 13; j_call: TRBJ1-2; v_call: TRBV5-1; clone_size: .; d_call: TRBD1; cdr3_aa: CASSPGQGWGYTF; cdr3_nt: TGCGCCAGCAGCCCTGGACAGGGCTGGGGCTACACCTTC
cdr3_length: 14; j_call: TRBJ1-1; v_call: TRBV5-8; clone_size: few; d_call: .; cdr3_aa: CASSLVSGFIEAFF; cdr3_nt: TGTGCCAGCAGCTTGGTATCAGGGTTTATTGAAGCTTTCTTT
cdr3_length: 14; j_call: TRBJ2-7; v_call: TRBV27; clone_size: .; d_call: .; cdr3_aa: CASSKGGQAYEQYF; cdr3_nt: TGTGCCAGCAGTAAGGGGGGGCAGGCCTACGAGCAGTACTTC
cdr3_length: 12; j_call: TRBJ2-1; v_call: TRBV10-2; clone_size: .; d_call: .; cdr3_aa: CASEALKGEQFF; cdr3_nt: TGCGCCAGCGAGGCACTAAAGGGGGAGCAGTTCTTC
cdr3_length: 12; j_call: TRBJ1-1; v_call: TRBV5-5; clone_size: .; d_call: .; cdr3_aa: CASSLDGREAFF; cdr3_nt: TGTGCCAGCAGCTTGGACGGTCGGGAAGCTTTCTTT
cdr3_length: 18; j_call: TRBJ2-3; v_call: TRBV28; clone_size: .; d_call: .; cdr3_aa: CASSLRAFGGIRTDTQYF; cdr3_nt: TGTGCCAGCAGTTTAAGAGCCTTTGGCGGGATCCGCACAGATACGCAGTATTTT
cdr3_length: 13; j_call: TRBJ2-5; v_call: TRBV5-5; clone_size: few; d_call: .; cdr3_aa: CASSFDLQETQYF; cdr3_nt: TGTGCCAGCAGCTTTGATTTACAGGAGACCCAGTACTTC
cdr3_length: 17; j_call: TRBJ2-7; v_call: TRBV29-1; clone_size: .; d_call: TRBD2; cdr3_aa: CSVGGLAGGPNTYEQYF; cdr3_nt: TGCAGCGTTGGGGGACTAGCGGGAGGGCCTAACACCTACGAGCAGTACTTC
cdr3_length: 15; j_call: TRBJ2-3; v_call: TRBV5-1; clone_size: .; d_call: TRBD1; cdr3_aa: CASSPQGAQLDTQYF; cdr3_nt: TGCGCCAGCAGCCCACAGGGGGCGCAATTAGATACGCAGTATTTT
cdr3_length: 14; j_call: TRBJ1-4; v_call: TRBV7-8; clone_size: .; d_call: .; cdr3_aa: CASSRGAGLRELFF; cdr3_nt: TGTGCCAGCAGCCGAGGGGCGGGACTTAGGGAACTGTTTTTT
cdr3_length: 14; j_call: TRBJ2-1; v_call: TRBV30; clone_size: .; d_call: .; cdr3_aa: CAWSIAGGDNEQFF; cdr3_nt: TGTGCCTGGAGTATAGCCGGAGGTGACAATGAGCAGTTCTTC
cdr3_length: 15; j_call: TRBJ2-5; v_call: TRBV7-8; clone_size: .; d_call: .; cdr3_aa: CASRPRGSGIGTQYF; cdr3_nt: TGTGCCAGCAGGCCAAGGGGTTCAGGGATCGGGACCCAGTACTTC
cdr3_length: 12; j_call: TRBJ2-7; v_call: TRBV29-1; clone_size: .; d_call: TRBD1; cdr3_aa: CSAEGQGHEQYF; cdr3_nt: TGCAGCGCCGAAGGACAGGGCCACGAGCAGTACTTC
cdr3_length: 12; j_call: TRBJ1-3; v_call: TRBV28; clone_size: few; d_call: .; cdr3_aa: CASTPPRGPIYF; cdr3_nt: TGTGCCAGCACCCCCCCGAGAGGTCCCATATATTTT
cdr3_length: 13; j_call: TRBJ1-5; v_call: TRBV27; clone_size: .; d_call: .; cdr3_aa: CASRSHSNQPQHF; cdr3_nt: TGTGCCAGCAGATCCCATAGCAATCAGCCCCAGCATTTT
cdr3_length: 14; j_call: TRBJ1-4; v_call: TRBV5-1; clone_size: .; d_call: .; cdr3_aa: CASSSTSVEEKLFF; cdr3_nt: TGCGCCAGCAGCTCCACATCGGTGGAGGAAAAACTGTTTTTT
cdr3_length: 14; j_call: TRBJ2-5; v_call: TRBV5-6; clone_size: .; d_call: .; cdr3_aa: CASSLEGGEETQYF; cdr3_nt: TGTGCCAGCAGCTTGGAAGGGGGAGAAGAGACCCAGTACTTC
cdr3_length: 15; j_call: TRBJ2-5; v_call: TRBV18; clone_size: .; d_call: TRBD1; cdr3_aa: CASSPRQGATETQYF; cdr3_nt: TGTGCCAGCTCACCGAGACAGGGGGCAACTGAGACCCAGTACTTC
cdr3_length: 16; j_call: TRBJ2-3; v_call: TRBV27; clone_size: .; d_call: .; cdr3_aa: CASSLATGPIPDTQYF; cdr3_nt: TGTGCCAGCAGCCTCGCCACAGGGCCCATCCCAGATACGCAGTATTTT
cdr3_length: 15; j_call: TRBJ1-1; v_call: TRBV9; clone_size: .; d_call: TRBD1; cdr3_aa: CASTSPGQMNTEAFF; cdr3_nt: TGTGCCAGCACCTCCCCGGGACAGATGAACACTGAAGCTTTCTTT
cdr3_length: 13; j_call: TRBJ1-4; v_call: TRBV28; clone_size: .; d_call: TRBD1; cdr3_aa: CATKDRNNEKLFF; cdr3_nt: TGTGCCACCAAGGACAGGAATAATGAAAAACTGTTTTTT
cdr3_length: 14; j_call: TRBJ1-5; v_call: TRBV5-4; clone_size: .; d_call: .; cdr3_aa: CASSLDRQGQPQHF; cdr3_nt: TGTGCCAGCAGCTTGGACAGGCAAGGCCAGCCCCAGCATTTT
cdr3_length: 12; j_call: TRBJ2-7; v_call: TRBV2; clone_size: .; d_call: .; cdr3_aa: CASSQSGYGQYF; cdr3_nt: TGTGCCAGCAGTCAGTCGGGGTACGGGCAGTACTTC
cdr3_length: 13; j_call: TRBJ2-3; v_call: TRBV27; clone_size: .; d_call: TRBD1; cdr3_aa: CASSPDRGHTQYF; cdr3_nt: TGTGCCAGCAGCCCGGACAGGGGGCATACGCAGTATTTT